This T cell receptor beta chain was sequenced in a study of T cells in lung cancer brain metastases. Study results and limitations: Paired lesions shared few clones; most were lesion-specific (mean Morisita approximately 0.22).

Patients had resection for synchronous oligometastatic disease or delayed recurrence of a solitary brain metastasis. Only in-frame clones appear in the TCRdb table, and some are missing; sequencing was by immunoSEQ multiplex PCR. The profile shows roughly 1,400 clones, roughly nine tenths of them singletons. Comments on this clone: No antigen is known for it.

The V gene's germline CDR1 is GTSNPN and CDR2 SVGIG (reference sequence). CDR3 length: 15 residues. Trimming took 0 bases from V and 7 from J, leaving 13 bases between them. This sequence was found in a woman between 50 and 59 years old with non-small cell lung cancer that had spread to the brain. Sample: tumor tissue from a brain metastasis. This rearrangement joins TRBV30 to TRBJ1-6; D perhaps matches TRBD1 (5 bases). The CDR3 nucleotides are TGTGCCTGGAGTGTACGAGGGGCGAAGAATTCACCCCTCCACTTT. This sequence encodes CAWSVRGAKNSPLHF.